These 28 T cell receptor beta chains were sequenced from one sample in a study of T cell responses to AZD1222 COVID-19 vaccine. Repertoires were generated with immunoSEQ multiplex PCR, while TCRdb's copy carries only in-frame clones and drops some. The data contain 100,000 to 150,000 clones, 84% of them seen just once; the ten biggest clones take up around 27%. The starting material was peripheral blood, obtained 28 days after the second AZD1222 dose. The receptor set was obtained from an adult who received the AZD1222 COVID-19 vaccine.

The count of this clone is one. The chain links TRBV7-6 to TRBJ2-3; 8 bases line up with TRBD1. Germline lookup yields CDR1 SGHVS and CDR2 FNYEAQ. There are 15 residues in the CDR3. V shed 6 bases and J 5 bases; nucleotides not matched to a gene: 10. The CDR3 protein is CASRLTGGGLDTQYF. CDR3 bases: TGTGCCAGCAGATTAACAGGGGGTGGCCTAGATACGCAGTATTTT. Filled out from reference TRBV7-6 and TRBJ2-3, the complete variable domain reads GAGVSQSPRYKVTKRGQDVALRCDPISGHVSLYWYRQALGQGPEFLTYFNYEAQQDKSGLPNDRFSAERPEGSISTLTIQRTEQRDSAMYRCASRLTGGGLDTQYFGPGTRLTVL.

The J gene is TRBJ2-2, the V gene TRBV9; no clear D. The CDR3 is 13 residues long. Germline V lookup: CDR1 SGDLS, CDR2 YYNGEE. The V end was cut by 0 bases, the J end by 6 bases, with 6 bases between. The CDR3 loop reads CASSVGMPGELFF. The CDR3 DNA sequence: TGTGCCAGCAGCGTAGGTATGCCCGGGGAGCTGTTTTTT.

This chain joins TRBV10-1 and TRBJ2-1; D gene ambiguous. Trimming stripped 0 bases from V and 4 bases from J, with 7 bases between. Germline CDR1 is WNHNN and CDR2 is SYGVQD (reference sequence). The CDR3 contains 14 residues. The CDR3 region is CASSESEQYNEQFF. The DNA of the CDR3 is TGCGCCAGCAGTGAGTCGGAACAGTACAATGAGCAGTTCTTC.

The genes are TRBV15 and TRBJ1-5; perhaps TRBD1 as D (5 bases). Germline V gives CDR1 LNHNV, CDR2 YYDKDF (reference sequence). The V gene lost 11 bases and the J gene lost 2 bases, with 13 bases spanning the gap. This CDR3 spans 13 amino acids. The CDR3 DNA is TGTGCCTCAGGGTTTGGGGGCAATCAGCCCCAGCATTTT. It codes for CASGFGGNQPQHF.

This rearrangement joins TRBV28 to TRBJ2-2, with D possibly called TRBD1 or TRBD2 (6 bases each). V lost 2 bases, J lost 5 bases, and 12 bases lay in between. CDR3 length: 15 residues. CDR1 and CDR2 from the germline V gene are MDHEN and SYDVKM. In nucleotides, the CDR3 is TGTGCCAGCAGTTTAGGGGGGCCGGATACCGGGGAGCTGTTTTTT. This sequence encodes CASSLGGPDTGELFF.

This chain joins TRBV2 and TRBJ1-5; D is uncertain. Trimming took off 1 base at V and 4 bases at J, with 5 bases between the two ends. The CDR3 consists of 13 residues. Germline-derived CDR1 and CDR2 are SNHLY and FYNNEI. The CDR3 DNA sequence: TGTGCCAGCAGTGAAGGGGAAAATCAGCCCCAGCATTTT. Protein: CASSEGENQPQHF.

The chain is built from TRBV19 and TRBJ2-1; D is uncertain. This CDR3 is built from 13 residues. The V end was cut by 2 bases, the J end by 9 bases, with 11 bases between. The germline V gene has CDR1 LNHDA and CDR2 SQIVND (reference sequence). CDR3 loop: CASSITHQSEQFF. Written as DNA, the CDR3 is TGTGCCAGTAGTATAACCCACCAGAGTGAGCAGTTCTTC.

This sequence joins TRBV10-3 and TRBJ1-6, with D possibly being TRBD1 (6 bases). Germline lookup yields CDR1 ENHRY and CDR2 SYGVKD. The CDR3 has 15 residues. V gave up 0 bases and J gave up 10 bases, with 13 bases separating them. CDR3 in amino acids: CAISESAGANSPLHF. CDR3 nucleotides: TGTGCCATCAGTGAGTCGGCAGGGGCGAACTCACCCCTCCACTTT.

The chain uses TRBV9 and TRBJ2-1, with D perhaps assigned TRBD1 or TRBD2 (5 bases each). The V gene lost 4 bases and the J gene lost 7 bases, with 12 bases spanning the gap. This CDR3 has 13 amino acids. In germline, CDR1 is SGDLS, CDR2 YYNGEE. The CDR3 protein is CASSPPGGNEQFF. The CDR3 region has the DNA TGTGCCAGCAGCCCTCCTGGGGGAAATGAGCAGTTCTTC. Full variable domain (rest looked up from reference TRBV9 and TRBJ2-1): DSGVTQTPKHLITATGQRVTLRCSPRSGDLSVYWYQQSLDQGLQFLIQYYNGEERAKGNILERFSAQQFPDLHSELNLSSLELGDSALYFCASSPPGGNEQFFGPGTRLTVL.

The CDR3 region has the DNA TGTGCCAGCAGCCCTACGTTAACTAGCACAGATACGCAGTATTTT. This encodes CASSPTLTSTDTQYF. The chain joins TRBV7-2 to TRBJ2-3; D ambiguous. Between the trimmed V and J ends, which lost 5 bases and 0 bases, there was a span of 12 bases. CDR1 is SGHTA, CDR2 FQGNSA, per germline. The CDR3 has 15 residues.

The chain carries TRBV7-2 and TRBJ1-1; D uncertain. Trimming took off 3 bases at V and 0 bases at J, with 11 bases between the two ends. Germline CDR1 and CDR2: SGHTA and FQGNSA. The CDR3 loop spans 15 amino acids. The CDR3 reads CASSLGSQMNTEAFF. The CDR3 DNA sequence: TGTGCCAGCAGCTTGGGGTCACAAATGAACACTGAAGCTTTCTTT.

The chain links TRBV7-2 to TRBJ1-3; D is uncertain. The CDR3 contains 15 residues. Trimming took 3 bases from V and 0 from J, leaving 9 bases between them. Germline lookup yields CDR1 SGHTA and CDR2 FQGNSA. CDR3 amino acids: CASSLNGYSGNTIYF. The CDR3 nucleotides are TGTGCCAGCAGCTTGAACGGATACTCTGGAAACACCATATATTTT.

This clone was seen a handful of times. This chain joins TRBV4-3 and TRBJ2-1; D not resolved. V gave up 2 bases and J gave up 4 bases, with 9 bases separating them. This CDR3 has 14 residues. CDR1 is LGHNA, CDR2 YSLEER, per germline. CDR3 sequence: CASSQQLRYNEQFF. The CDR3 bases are TGCGCCAGCAGCCAACAACTACGTTACAATGAGCAGTTCTTC.

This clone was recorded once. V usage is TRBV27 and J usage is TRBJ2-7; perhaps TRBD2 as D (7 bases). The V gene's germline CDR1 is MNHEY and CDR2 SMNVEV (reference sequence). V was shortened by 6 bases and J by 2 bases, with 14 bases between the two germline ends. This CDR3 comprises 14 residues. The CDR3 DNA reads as TGTGCCAGCAGCCCAACGGGGGGCCCCTACGAGCAGTACTTC. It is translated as CASSPTGGPYEQYF.

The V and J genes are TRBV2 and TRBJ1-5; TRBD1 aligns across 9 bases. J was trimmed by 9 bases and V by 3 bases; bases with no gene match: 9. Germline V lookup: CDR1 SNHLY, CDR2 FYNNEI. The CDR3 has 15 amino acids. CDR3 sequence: CASSEAGQGNGPQHF. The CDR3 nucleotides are TGTGCCAGCAGTGAGGCAGGACAGGGGAACGGGCCCCAGCATTTT. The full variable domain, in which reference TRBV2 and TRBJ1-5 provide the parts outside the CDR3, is EPEVTQTPSHQVTQMGQEVILRCVPISNHLYFYWYRQILGQKVEFLVSFYNNEISEKSEIFDDQFSVERPDGSNFTLKIRSTKLEDSAMYFCASSEAGQGNGPQHFGDGTRLSIL.

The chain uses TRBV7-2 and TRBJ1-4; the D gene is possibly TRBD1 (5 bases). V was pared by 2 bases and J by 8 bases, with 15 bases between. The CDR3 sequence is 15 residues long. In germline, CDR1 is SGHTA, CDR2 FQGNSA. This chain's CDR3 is CASSLMKGIGEKLFF. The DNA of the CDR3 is TGTGCCAGCAGCTTAATGAAGGGGATAGGGGAAAAACTGTTTTTT. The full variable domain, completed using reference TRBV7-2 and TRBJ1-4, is GAGVSQSPSNKVTEKGKDVELRCDPISGHTALYWYRQSLGQGLEFLIYFQGNSAPDKSGLPSDRFSAERTGGSVSTLTIQRTQQEDSAVYLCASSLMKGIGEKLFFGSGTQLSVL.

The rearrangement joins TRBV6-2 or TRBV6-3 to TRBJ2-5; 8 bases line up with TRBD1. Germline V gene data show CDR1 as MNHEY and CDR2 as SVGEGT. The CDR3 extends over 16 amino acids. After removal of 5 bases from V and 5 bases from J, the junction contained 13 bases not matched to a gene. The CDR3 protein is CASSPWTGRRSETQYF. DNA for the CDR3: TGTGCCAGCAGTCCCTGGACAGGGCGGAGGTCTGAGACCCAGTACTTC.

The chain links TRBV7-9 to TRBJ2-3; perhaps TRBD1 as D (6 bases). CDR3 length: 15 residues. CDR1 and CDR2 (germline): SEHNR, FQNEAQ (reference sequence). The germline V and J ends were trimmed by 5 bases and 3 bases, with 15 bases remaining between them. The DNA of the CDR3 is TGTGCCAGCAGCGTACAGGGTTGGGGGACAGATACGCAGTATTTT. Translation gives CASSVQGWGTDTQYF. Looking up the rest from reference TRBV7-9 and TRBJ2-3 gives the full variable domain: DTGVSQNPRHKITKRGQNVTFRCDPISEHNRLYWYRQTLGQGPEFLTYFQNEAQLEKSRLLSDRFSAERPKGSFSTLEIQRTEQGDSAMYLCASSVQGWGTDTQYFGPGTRLTVL.

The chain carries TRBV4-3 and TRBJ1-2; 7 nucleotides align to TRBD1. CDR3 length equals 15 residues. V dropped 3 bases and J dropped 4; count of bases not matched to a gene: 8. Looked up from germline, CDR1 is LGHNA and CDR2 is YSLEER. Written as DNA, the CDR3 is TGCGCCAGCAGCCACAGCTCACAGGGGCCCTATGGCTACACCTTC. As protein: CASSHSSQGPYGYTF.

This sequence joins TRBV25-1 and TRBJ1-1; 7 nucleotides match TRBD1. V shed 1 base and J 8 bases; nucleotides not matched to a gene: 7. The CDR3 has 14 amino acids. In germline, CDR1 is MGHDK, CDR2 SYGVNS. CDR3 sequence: CASSESGTVPEAFF. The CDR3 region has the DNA TGTGCCAGCAGTGAATCGGGGACAGTCCCCGAAGCTTTCTTT.

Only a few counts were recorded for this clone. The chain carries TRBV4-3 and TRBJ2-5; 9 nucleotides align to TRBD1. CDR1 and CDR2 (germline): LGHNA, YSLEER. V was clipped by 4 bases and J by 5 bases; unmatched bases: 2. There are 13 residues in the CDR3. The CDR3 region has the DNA TGCGCCAGCAGCCGGGGACAGGGTGAGACCCAGTACTTC. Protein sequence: CASSRGQGETQYF.

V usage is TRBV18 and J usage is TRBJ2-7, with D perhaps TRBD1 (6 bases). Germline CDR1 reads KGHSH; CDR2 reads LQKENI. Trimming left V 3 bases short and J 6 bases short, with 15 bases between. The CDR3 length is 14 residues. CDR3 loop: CASSPTGSVREQYF. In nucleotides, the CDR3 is TGTGCCAGCTCACCCACAGGGTCCGTGCGCGAGCAGTACTTC.

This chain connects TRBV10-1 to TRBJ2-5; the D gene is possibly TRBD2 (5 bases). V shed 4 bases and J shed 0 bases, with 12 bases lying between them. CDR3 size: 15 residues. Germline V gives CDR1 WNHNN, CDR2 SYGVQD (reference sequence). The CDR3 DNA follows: TGCGCCAGCAGTGTTGGTGGAGGATACCAAGAGACCCAGTACTTC. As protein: CASSVGGGYQETQYF.

The CDR3: CASSLTGAFHEQYF. The CDR3, as DNA: TGTGCCAGCAGCTTAACCGGGGCGTTCCACGAGCAGTACTTC. The chain links TRBV7-3 to TRBJ2-7; D may correspond to TRBD1 or TRBD2 (5 bases each). This CDR3 is built from 14 residues. The germline gives CDR1 SGHTA, CDR2 FQGTGA. The V end lost 0 bases, the J end lost 5 bases, and 11 bases lay between the germline ends.

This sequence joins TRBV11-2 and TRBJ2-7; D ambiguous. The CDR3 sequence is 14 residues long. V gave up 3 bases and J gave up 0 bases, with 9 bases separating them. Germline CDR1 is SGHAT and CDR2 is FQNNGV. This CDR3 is CASSFWGNSYEQYF. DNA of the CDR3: TGTGCCAGCAGCTTTTGGGGAAACTCCTACGAGCAGTACTTC.

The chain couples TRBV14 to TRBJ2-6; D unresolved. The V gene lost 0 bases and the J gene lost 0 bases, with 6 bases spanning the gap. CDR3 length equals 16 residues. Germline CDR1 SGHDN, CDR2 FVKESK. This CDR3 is CASSQDRVSGANVLTF. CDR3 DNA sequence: TGTGCCAGCAGCCAAGATCGCGTCTCTGGGGCCAACGTCCTGACTTTC.

The CDR3 DNA is TGCGCCAGCAAAGAAGGGGTGAACACTGAAGCTTTCTTT. This codes for CASKEGVNTEAFF. The chain is built from TRBV5-1 and TRBJ1-1; possible D gene TRBD1, 5 bases. Germline assignment: CDR1 SGHRS and CDR2 YFSETQ. This CDR3 has 13 residues. With 6 bases removed from V and 0 bases from J, the gap between germline ends came to 9 bases. The full variable domain, its missing parts supplied by reference TRBV5-1 and TRBJ1-1, is KAGVTQTPRYLIKTRGQQVTLSCSPISGHRSVSWYQQTPGQGLQFLFEYFSETQRNKGNFPGRFSGRQFSNSRSEMNVSTLELGDSALYLCASKEGVNTEAFFGQGTRLTVV.

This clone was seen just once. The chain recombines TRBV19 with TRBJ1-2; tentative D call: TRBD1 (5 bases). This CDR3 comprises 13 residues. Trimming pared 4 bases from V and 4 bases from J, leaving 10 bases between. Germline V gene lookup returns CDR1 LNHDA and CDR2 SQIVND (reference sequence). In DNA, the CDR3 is TGTGCCAGTAGTAGGGGGAAAGTCTATGGCTACACCTTC. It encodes CASSRGKVYGYTF.